What follows are 20 T cell receptor beta chains derived from one specimen sequenced in a study of response to subunit inactivated influenza vaccine. TCRdb recomputed calls from the RT-PCR reads with MiXCR, one row per CDR3 protein. The sample lists approximately 570,000 distinct CDR3 sequences; about 7.6% were seen once. Material: PBMCs from blood, obtained less than 25 months after vaccination. These receptors came from a man aged 50 to 75 who received an inactivated influenza vaccine.

This clonotype was detected a few times. This chain links TRBV6-5 with TRBJ2-1; D possibly corresponds to TRBD1 (6 bases). V lost 2 bases and J 9 bases, leaving 14 bases between the germline ends. CDR1 and CDR2 (germline): MNHEY, SVGAGI. The CDR3 is 14 amino acids. The CDR3 region has the DNA TGTGCCAGCAGTTACAGGGCCAGGGGATTTGAGCAGTTCTTC. This sequence encodes CASSYRARGFEQFF.

This clonotype was found many times. The chain combines TRBV10-3 with TRBJ2-1, with TRBD2 matching over 10 bases. The V and J ends lost 8 bases and 5 bases, in that order; junction bases with no gene match: 3. The CDR3 is made up of 13 amino acids. Germline CDR1 ENHRY, CDR2 SYGVKD. The CDR3 coding sequence is TGTGCCATCGCTAGCGGGGGCAACAATGAGCAGTTCTTC. This sequence encodes CAIASGGNNEQFF.

The table lists this clonotype with a few counts. CDR3 DNA sequence: TGCAGTGCACCAGGGTTGATGAGCGAAAAACTGTTTTTT. The encoded protein is CSAPGLMSEKLFF. V usage is TRBV20-1 and J usage is TRBJ1-4; a possible D gene is TRBD1 (5 bases). The CDR3 is made up of 13 amino acids. Deletions cut 6 bases from V and 8 bases from J, with 16 bases between. Germline V CDR1 and CDR2: DFQATT, SNEGSKA (reference sequence).

There are many counts of this clonotype. The chain is built from TRBV25-1 and TRBJ2-7; D is undetermined. The CDR3 covers 11 residues. Trimming shortened V by 3 bases and J by 7 bases, and 7 bases separated the two germline ends. In germline, CDR1 is MGHDK, CDR2 SYGVNS. The CDR3 is CASSDVGEQYF. The CDR3 region has the DNA TGTGCCAGCAGTGATGTGGGGGAGCAGTACTTC.

The chain recombines TRBV2 with TRBJ2-3, with 9 bases matching TRBD2. Germline CDR1 and CDR2: SNHLY and FYNNEI. Trimming took 8 bases from V and 4 from J; bases not matched to a gene: 13. The CDR3 contains 16 residues. The CDR3 protein is CASQIGTSWVADTQYF. CDR3 sequence (DNA): TGTGCCAGCCAGATTGGGACTAGCTGGGTAGCAGATACGCAGTATTTT.

Many counts were recorded for this clonotype. Relative to the germline gene, one junction end is altered; a read error may explain this. V gene TRBV2 combines with J gene TRBJ2-3, with D hard to call. The CDR3 has 14 amino acids. Germline CDR1 and CDR2: SNHLY and FYNNEI. The CDR3 DNA sequence: TGTGCGAGCAAGCCCTCGGCCACCACAGATACGCAGTATTTT. Amino acid sequence: CASKPSATTDTQYF.

The chain couples TRBV28 to TRBJ1-2; possible D gene TRBD1, 5 bases. CDR1 MDHEN and CDR2 SYDVKM come from the germline V gene. V lost 1 base to trimming and J lost 8 bases, with 8 bases between them. The CDR3 length is 12 residues. CDR3 protein: CASSLSGQGYTF. CDR3 DNA sequence: TGTGCCAGCAGTTTATCAGGGCAAGGCTACACCTTC.

This clonotype showed up many times. The rearrangement uses TRBV12-3 or TRBV12-4 and TRBJ2-3, with 8 bases aligning to TRBD1. CDR3 length equals 15 residues. Trimming at V came to 6 bases and at J to 4 bases, leaving 9 bases not matched to a gene. The CDR3 bases are TGTGCCAGCAGACAGGGACAGGCACAATCAGATACGCAGTATTTT. The encoded protein is CASRQGQAQSDTQYF.

The chain has TRBV25-1 and TRBJ2-1, with a tentative D call TRBD2 (5 bases). Germline lookup yields CDR1 MGHDK and CDR2 SYGVNS. Trimming shortened V by 0 bases and J by 5 bases, and 17 bases separated the two germline ends. CDR3 length equals 17 residues. The CDR3, as DNA: TGTGCCAGCAGTGAATACGTGTCTAGCAAGCGAAACAATGAGCAGTTCTTC. It encodes CASSEYVSSKRNNEQFF. Drawing the rest from reference TRBV25-1 and TRBJ2-1, the complete variable domain is EADIYQTPRYLVIGTGKKITLECSQTMGHDKMYWYQQDPGMELHLIHYSYGVNSTEKGDLSSESTVSRIRTEHFPLTLESARPSHTSQYLCASSEYVSSKRNNEQFFGPGTRLTVL.

There are a few counts of this clonotype. The V gene is TRBV20-1, the J gene TRBJ1-6; D is uncertain. The CDR3 runs 14 residues. V lost 3 bases to trimming and J lost 8 bases, with 14 bases between them. Germline CDR1 DFQATT, CDR2 SNEGSKA (reference sequence). CDR3 sequence: CSASSDSNHSPLHF. The CDR3 DNA follows: TGCAGTGCTAGTAGCGACTCCAACCATTCACCCCTCCACTTT.

In this sample, this clonotype turned up a few times. No DNA is shown, since the ends of the CDR3 on it are uncertain; the CDR3 is the one TCRdb lists. The chain joins TRBV28 to TRBJ1-5; whether TRBD1, the table's D call, matches the DNA was not checked. Germline lookup yields CDR1 MDHEN and CDR2 SYDVKM. A total of 14 residues make up the CDR3, ends included. The CDR3 region is CASSLFLSNQPQHF.

V gene TRBV7-8 combines with J gene TRBJ2-3, with TRBD2 matching 14 bases. V was pared by 3 bases and J by 0 bases, with 5 bases of the junction left unmatched. This CDR3 is built from 18 residues. Germline assignment: CDR1 SGHVS and CDR2 FQNEAQ. The CDR3 DNA sequence: TGTGCCAGCAGCTTCAGGACTAGCGGGGGGCCTAGCACAGATACGCAGTATTTT. It translates to CASSFRTSGGPSTDTQYF. The full variable domain, its missing parts supplied by reference TRBV7-8 and TRBJ2-3, is GAGVSQSPRYKVAKRGQDVALRCDPISGHVSLFWYQQALGQGPEFLTYFQNEAQLDKSGLPSDRFFAERPEGSVSTLKIQRTQQEDSAVYLCASSFRTSGGPSTDTQYFGPGTRLTVL.

The sample holds many counts of this clonotype. The chain joins TRBV5-6 to TRBJ1-2, with D perhaps matching TRBD1 (5 bases). The V gene lost 0 bases and the J gene lost 4 bases, with 10 bases spanning the gap. CDR1 is SGHDT, CDR2 YYEEEE, per germline. This CDR3 has 14 amino acids. CDR3 DNA sequence: TGTGCCAGCAGCTTGGGGGGGACCGGCTATGGCTACACCTTC. The encoded protein is CASSLGGTGYGYTF.

This clonotype was counted between two and nine times. The J gene is TRBJ2-7, the V gene TRBV7-3; D gene uncertain. CDR3 length: 13 amino acids. V lost 2 bases and J 4 bases, leaving 9 bases between the germline ends. CDR1 SGHTA and CDR2 FQGTGA come from the germline V gene. CDR3 DNA sequence: TGTGCCAGCAGCTTACTCCCTGGGTACGAGCAGTACTTC. Residues: CASSLLPGYEQYF.

Of note for this clonotype: This may arise from a read error, as a much more abundant clone is one base away. The chain joins TRBV6-2 or TRBV6-3 to TRBJ2-7, with 8 positions matching TRBD2. Trimming at V came to 10 bases and at J to 1 base, leaving 6 bases not matched to a gene. CDR1 is MNHEY and CDR2 is SVGEGT in the germline V gene. The CDR3 extends over 13 amino acids. The CDR3 nucleotides read TGTGCCATCAATATAGCGGGGTCCTACGAGCAGTACTTC. It specifies CAINIAGSYEQYF.

The chain uses TRBV9 and TRBJ2-7, with D unclear. Germline CDR1 reads SGDLS; CDR2 reads YYNGEE. The CDR3 runs 16 residues. V dropped 4 bases and J dropped 1 base, with 18 bases sitting between them. CDR3 sequence: CASSPFRGVGSYEQYF. In nucleotides, the CDR3 is TGTGCCAGCAGCCCTTTCCGAGGCGTGGGGTCCTACGAGCAGTACTTC.

This clonotype was seen a few times. The V call is TRBV11-2, the J call TRBJ2-7; D gene unclear. V was pared by 3 bases and J by 2 bases, with 8 bases between. Per germline, CDR1 SGHAT and CDR2 FQNNGV. CDR3 length: 13 residues. In DNA form, the CDR3 reads TGTGCCAGCAGCTTCCCCACAGCCTACGAGCAGTACTTC. Amino acids: CASSFPTAYEQYF.

This clonotype was found many times. This sequence joins TRBV24-1 and TRBJ2-7; TRBD1 aligns across 12 bases. The germline CDR1 and CDR2 sequences are KGHDR and SFDVKD. Trimming at V came to 4 bases and at J to 4 bases, leaving 4 bases not matched to a gene. This CDR3 has 15 amino acids. The CDR3 DNA sequence: TGTGCCACCAGTGACCCGGGACAGGGGGCTTACGAGCAGTACTTC. This translates into CATSDPGQGAYEQYF.

A few counts support this clonotype. The chain joins TRBV5-1 to TRBJ1-5, with 11 bases aligning to TRBD1. CDR1 SGHRS and CDR2 YFSETQ come from the germline V gene. J was trimmed by 6 bases and V by 4 bases; bases with no gene match: 6. The CDR3 length is 15 residues. The chain's CDR3 is CASSQTGTGGQPQHF. The CDR3 DNA is TGCGCCAGCAGCCAAACCGGGACAGGGGGTCAGCCCCAGCATTTT.

The chain has TRBV27 and TRBJ1-4; D not certain. This CDR3 region has 14 residues. The germline CDR1 and CDR2 sequences are MNHEY and SMNVEV (reference sequence). The V end lost 4 bases, the J end lost 7 bases, and 13 bases lay between the germline ends. The CDR3 sequence is CASSSGLAGEKLFF. DNA for the CDR3: TGTGCCAGCAGTTCGGGCCTGGCGGGTGAAAAACTGTTTTTT.